This entry features one T cell receptor (beta chain) sequence. What it binds is unknown. The data belong to a study of response to subunit inactivated influenza vaccine. Study-level points and caveats: Researchers suggested that each seasonal influenza vaccination recruits few new T cells.

The CDR3 runs to 13 residues. V lost 5 bases and J 5 bases, leaving 9 bases between the germline ends. TCRdb called the RT-PCR reads again in MiXCR, with one record for every CDR3 protein. This sample has 860,000 or so distinct CDR3 sequences, with 21% found just once. The chain links TRBV12-3 or TRBV12-4 to TRBJ2-2, with D tentatively TRBD2 (6 bases). This TCR came from a man in his fifties who received an inactivated influenza vaccine. The sequencing used PBMCs from blood, collected around 5 days after vaccination. CDR3 DNA: TGTGCCAGCAGTCCGGGGGAAACCGGGGAGCTGTTTTTT. Its protein product is CASSPGETGELFF.